A single sample gave rise to the 20 T cell receptor beta chains below, sequenced in a study of chemoradiotherapy in HPV16-positive cancers. The protocol was immunoSEQ multiplex PCR, while the TCRdb copy is restricted to in-frame clones and leaves out a portion. This table has about 5,400 clones, about 85% appearing once. Sequenced here: tumor tissue, sampled from a patient who underwent chemoradiotherapy. These receptor sequences come from a human donor with HPV-associated anogenital cancer.

This chain links TRBV6-1 with TRBJ2-5; D tentatively fits TRBD1 or TRBD2 (5 bases each). The CDR3 contains 12 residues. Germline loops: CDR1 MNHNS, CDR2 SASEGT. V lost 11 bases, J lost 7 bases, and 17 bases lay in between. CDR3 region: CAVGTTTGTQYF. CDR3 nucleotide sequence: TGTGCCGTAGGGACGACAACGGGGACCCAGTACTTC.

In nucleotides, the CDR3 is TGCGCCAGCAGCCGAGTGGGGGGGAAGTGGGGACTAGCCGATACGTTCACAGATACGCAGTATTTT. This encodes CASSRVGGKWGLADTFTDTQYF. The chain is built from TRBV10-1 and TRBJ2-3; 9 bases agree with TRBD2. Germline CDR1 and CDR2: WNHNN and SYGVQD (reference sequence). Trimming took 6 bases from V and 2 from J; bases not matched to a gene: 27. The CDR3 covers 22 residues.

The CDR3 loop reads CASSPRDSANEKLFF. DNA of the CDR3: TGTGCCAGCAGCCCTCGGGACAGCGCTAATGAAAAACTGTTTTTT. The chain uses TRBV7-6 and TRBJ1-4, with 7 nucleotides matching TRBD1. The length of the CDR3 is 15 residues. V shed 5 bases and J 3 bases; nucleotides not matched to a gene: 6. Germline values: CDR1 SGHVS, CDR2 FNYEAQ.

V gene TRBV5-1 combines with J gene TRBJ2-3; 9 positions agree with TRBD1. Germline CDR1 and CDR2: SGHRS and YFSETQ. CDR3 length: 15 residues. Trimming cost V 0 bases and J 4 bases; bases outside gene matches: 3. DNA for the CDR3: TGCGCCAGCAGCTTGGGGGGACAGGGTGCAGATACGCAGTATTTT. As protein: CASSLGGQGADTQYF.

The rearrangement uses TRBV5-1 and TRBJ1-5, with 8 bases aligning to TRBD1. Germline V CDR1 and CDR2: SGHRS, YFSETQ. The CDR3 runs to 16 residues. J was trimmed by 6 bases and V by 2 bases; bases with no gene match: 10. In nucleotides, the CDR3 is TGCGCCAGCAGCTTATCCGGACAGGGTGGCGGTCAGCCCCAGCATTTT. Translated, it gives CASSLSGQGGGQPQHF.

The CDR3 reads CAWSGTGKENYGYTF. CDR3 in DNA: TGTGCCTGGAGTGGAACAGGGAAGGAGAACTATGGCTACACCTTC. The V call is TRBV30, the J call TRBJ1-2; D might be TRBD1 (6 bases). In germline, CDR1 is GTSNPN, CDR2 SVGIG (reference sequence). The CDR3 totals 15 residues. V lost 1 base to trimming and J lost 2 bases, with 14 bases between them. The full variable domain, its missing parts supplied by reference TRBV30 and TRBJ1-2, is SQTIHQWPATLVQPVGSPLSLECTVEGTSNPNLYWYRQAAGRGLQLLFYSVGIGQISSEVPQNLSASRPQDRQFILSSKKLLLSDSGFYLCAWSGTGKENYGYTFGSGTRLTVV.

This chain uses TRBV19 with TRBJ1-5; tentatively, D is TRBD1 (5 bases). Looked up from germline, CDR1 is LNHDA and CDR2 is SQIVND (reference sequence). The V end was cut by 4 bases, the J end by 2 bases, with 15 bases between. CDR3 length: 16 residues. CDR3: CASSTPTASGNQPQHF. CDR3 sequence (DNA): TGTGCCAGTAGTACCCCGACAGCTTCGGGCAATCAGCCCCAGCATTTT. The whole variable domain, remainder taken from reference TRBV19 and TRBJ1-5, is DGGITQSPKYLFRKEGQNVTLSCEQNLNHDAMYWYRQDPGQGLRLIYYSQIVNDFQKGDIAEGYSVSREKKESFPLTVTSAQKNPTAFYLCASSTPTASGNQPQHFGDGTRLSIL.

The CDR3 is CASSLDLAGNEQFF. The CDR3 bases are TGTGCCAGCAGCTTAGATCTGGCGGGGAATGAGCAGTTCTTC. The chain recombines TRBV11-2 with TRBJ2-1, with a possible D match to TRBD2 (6 bases). Germline-derived CDR1 and CDR2 are SGHAT and FQNNGV. The CDR3 loop spans 14 amino acids. V was trimmed by 0 bases and J by 7 bases, leaving 10 bases between them.

This chain uses TRBV20-1 with TRBJ2-7; tentative D call: TRBD1 (6 bases). V was pared by 1 base and J by 5 bases, with 6 bases between. The CDR3 has 11 residues. Looked up from germline, CDR1 is DFQATT and CDR2 is SNEGSKA (reference sequence). CDR3 sequence (DNA): TGCAGTGCTAGAGGGACAGACGAGCAGTACTTC. Translation gives CSARGTDEQYF.

The chain uses TRBV6-1 and TRBJ1-2, with 9 bases lining up with TRBD1. Germline V CDR1 and CDR2: MNHNS, SASEGT. After removal of 4 bases from V and 6 bases from J, the junction contained 9 bases not matched to a gene. CDR3 length: 15 residues. Written as DNA, the CDR3 is TGTGCCAGCAGTGGGTCTATGGGACAGGGCCATGGCTACACCTTC. Translation gives CASSGSMGQGHGYTF.

The rearrangement uses TRBV11-2 and TRBJ2-7; TRBD1 matches at 11 bases. The V and J ends lost 5 bases and 5 bases, in that order; junction bases with no gene match: 5. CDR1 and CDR2 (germline): SGHAT, FQNNGV. The CDR3 sequence is 14 residues long. CDR3 amino acids: CASSPGTGGNEQYV. In nucleotides, the CDR3 is TGTGCCAGCAGCCCGGGGACAGGGGGAAACGAGCAGTACGTC.

V usage is TRBV9 and J usage is TRBJ1-2; D possibly corresponds to TRBD1 (5 bases). V was trimmed by 4 bases and J by 10 bases, leaving 17 bases between them. Germline V lookup: CDR1 SGDLS, CDR2 YYNGEE. The CDR3 is 13 residues long. The CDR3 sequence: CASSRGTHLPYTF. As DNA, the CDR3 is TGTGCCAGCAGCCGGGGCACCCACCTACCCTACACCTTC. Supplemented by reference TRBV9 and TRBJ1-2, the full variable domain reads DSGVTQTPKHLITATGQRVTLRCSPRSGDLSVYWYQQSLDQGLQFLIQYYNGEERAKGNILERFSAQQFPDLHSELNLSSLELGDSALYFCASSRGTHLPYTFGSGTRLTVV.

The chain employs TRBV2 and TRBJ1-2; D is unresolved. The CDR3 runs 11 residues. Germline CDR1 SNHLY, CDR2 FYNNEI. The V end was cut by 6 bases, the J end by 4 bases, with 6 bases between. The CDR3 DNA is TGTGCCAGCAGGGCGGTCTATGGCTACACCTTC. It is translated as CASRAVYGYTF.

This sequence joins TRBV7-9 and TRBJ2-1; D unresolved. This CDR3 region has 17 residues. Germline CDR1 is SEHNR and CDR2 is FQNEAQ (reference sequence). Trimming removed 0 bases from V and 1 base from J, with 13 bases in between. CDR3 nucleotides: TGTGCCAGCAGCTTAGCGAATCTCATACGATCCTACAATGAGCAGTTCTTC. Translation: CASSLANLIRSYNEQFF.

J is TRBJ1-2 and V is TRBV7-6; D gene unclear. With 5 bases removed from V and 8 bases from J, the gap between germline ends came to 18 bases. The CDR3 runs to 14 residues. Germline values: CDR1 SGHVS, CDR2 FNYEAQ. CDR3 protein: CASSPAGRSGGYTF. DNA of the CDR3: TGTGCCAGCAGCCCAGCCGGGAGGTCGGGAGGCTACACCTTC.

This clone is a singleton in its sample. The rearrangement links TRBV30 to TRBJ1-3; D is perhaps TRBD1 (5 bases). The CDR3 totals 16 residues. Germline V gene data show CDR1 as GTSNPN and CDR2 as SVGIG (reference sequence). Trimming cost V 3 bases and J 0 bases, with 15 bases left between them. The chain's CDR3 is CAWRGPGRGSGNTIYF. The CDR3, as DNA: TGTGCCTGGAGGGGACCGGGCCGTGGCTCTGGAAACACCATATATTTT.

The gene calls are TRBV5-5 and TRBJ1-6; D is unclear. The CDR3 consists of 13 residues. CDR1 and CDR2 (germline): SGHKS, YYEKEE (reference sequence). Trimming stripped 4 bases from V and 3 bases from J, with 5 bases between. The CDR3 loop is CASSPNYNSPLHF. Here the CDR3 DNA reads TGTGCCAGCAGCCCCAACTATAATTCACCCCTCCACTTT.

The rearrangement joins TRBV19 to TRBJ1-4; no clear D. Germline assignment: CDR1 LNHDA and CDR2 SQIVND (reference sequence). Trimming shortened V by 10 bases and J by 0 bases, and 3 bases separated the two germline ends. The CDR3 has 11 amino acids. Here the CDR3 DNA reads TGTGCCACGGCAACTAATGAAAAACTGTTTTTT. Its protein product is CATATNEKLFF.

The V and J genes are TRBV2 and TRBJ1-4; D might be TRBD1 (6 bases). Looked up from germline, CDR1 is SNHLY and CDR2 is FYNNEI. This CDR3 is 15 amino acids long. Trimming shortened V by 6 bases and J by 8 bases, and 19 bases separated the two germline ends. Here the CDR3 reads CASRPFGQPGEKLFF. DNA of the CDR3: TGTGCCAGCAGACCTTTCGGACAGCCGGGGGAAAAACTGTTTTTT.

This chain uses TRBV7-2 with TRBJ2-3; 9 bases match TRBD2. This CDR3 is built from 17 residues. Germline trimming cut 1 base from V and 1 base from J; bases unmatched to any gene: 6. Germline V gene lookup returns CDR1 SGHTA and CDR2 FQGNSA. The CDR3 DNA reads TGTGCCAGCAGCTTAGGCGGGGGGGCCGATGGCACAGATACGCAGTATTTT. Protein sequence: CASSLGGGADGTDTQYF.